These 28 T cell receptor beta chains were all obtained from the same sample, sequenced in a study of CXCR3-negative and CXCR3-positive naive CD8 T cells. Regarding the study as a whole: The TRB CDR3s that CXCR3-positive naive cells carried were more hydrophobic than those of CXCR3-negative naive cells.

Carrying UMI labels, the TRB cDNA libraries were prepared through 5' RACE. TCRdb re-called the 5' RACE reads and shows each CDR3 protein once, DNA omitted. This sample's table has around 120,000 distinct CDR3 sequences. For these receptors, no antigen is known. The sequenced material came from naive CXCR3+ CD8+ T cells from blood. Subset defined: CD45RO-CCR7+CD27+CD95- naive CD8+ T cells expressing CXCR3 (TNR3+). The origin of the receptors is a human donor in good health. Some clones in this sample may be carry-over from other donors' samples.

The chain couples TRBV11-1 to TRBJ2-7; checking the TCRdb D call of TRBD1 is not possible without DNA. The germline CDR1 and CDR2 sequences are SGHAT and FQDESV (reference sequence). The CDR3 has 16 amino acids. CDR3 sequence: CASSFPGQGGSYEQYF.

The chain links TRBV14 to TRBJ2-2; the TRBD1 assignment by TCRdb is unverifiable without DNA. Germline V CDR1 and CDR2: SGHDN, FVKESK. This CDR3 region has 14 residues. CDR3 region: CASSQVRGTGELFF.

The rearrangement uses TRBV12-3 or TRBV12-4 and TRBJ2-7; TCRdb's assignment of TRBD1 cannot be checked, as there is no DNA. CDR3 length equals 15 residues. CDR3 protein: CASSHPGQGANEQYF.

V is TRBV12-3 or TRBV12-4 and J is TRBJ2-1. This CDR3 contains 11 residues. CDR3 residues: CASRALYQQFF.

The CDR3 sequence is CSSGDADGGYTF. The chain carries TRBV29-1 and TRBJ1-2. This CDR3 has 12 amino acids. In germline, CDR1 is SQVTM, CDR2 ANQGSEA.

This chain links TRBV10-3 with TRBJ2-7; TCRdb names TRBD2, which stays unverified in the absence of DNA. Germline loops: CDR1 ENHRY, CDR2 SYGVKD. CDR3 size: 13 residues. CDR3 region: CAISDALVHEQYF.

The chain uses TRBV12-3 or TRBV12-4 and TRBJ2-1; TCRdb names TRBD2, which stays unverified in the absence of DNA. The CDR3 runs 12 residues. This chain's CDR3 is CASTDGLNEQFF.

The CDR3 sequence is CASSLGDFGETQYF. The rearrangement uses TRBV12-3 or TRBV12-4 and TRBJ2-5. The CDR3 extends over 14 amino acids.

The chain uses TRBV4-2 and TRBJ2-7; TCRdb reports TRBD1, a call that lacks DNA to check it against. The CDR3 extends over 16 amino acids. The V gene's germline CDR1 is LGHNA and CDR2 YNFKEQ. CDR3 residues: CASSQDSGTAAYEQYF.

V usage is TRBV28 and J usage is TRBJ2-1; checking the TCRdb D call of TRBD1 is not possible without DNA. The CDR3 spans 16 residues. Germline loops: CDR1 MDHEN, CDR2 SYDVKM. CDR3: CASNQQLQGAYNEQFF.

The CDR3 sequence: CASSTGGSYNEQFF. The V and J genes are TRBV6-5 and TRBJ2-1. The CDR3 is made up of 14 amino acids. CDR1 and CDR2 (germline): MNHEY, SVGAGI.

The chain carries TRBV6-5 and TRBJ2-2. This CDR3 spans 14 amino acids. Looked up from germline, CDR1 is MNHEY and CDR2 is SVGAGI. CDR3 sequence: CASSYGLNTGELFF.

The CDR3 spells CASSEEREGEQYF. The V and J genes are TRBV7-2 and TRBJ2-7; TCRdb selects TRBD2, and the lack of DNA leaves this call unchecked. The CDR3 runs to 13 residues. CDR1 SGHTA and CDR2 FQGNSA come from the germline V gene. The complete variable domain, with remaining parts taken from reference TRBV7-2 and TRBJ2-7, reads GAGVSQSPSNKVTEKGKDVELRCDPISGHTALYWYRQSLGQGLEFLIYFQGNSAPDKSGLPSDRFSAERTGGSVSTLTIQRTQQEDSAVYLCASSEEREGEQYFGPGTRLTVT.

The chain has TRBV28 and TRBJ1-3. CDR1 is MDHEN, CDR2 SYDVKM, per germline. CDR3 length equals 17 residues. This CDR3 reads CASSPPGGGRSGNTIYF.

The genes are TRBV4-2 and TRBJ2-7. Germline V CDR1 and CDR2: LGHNA, YNFKEQ. The CDR3 sequence is 12 residues long. Here the CDR3 reads CASAGDSYEQYF.

The chain has TRBV11-1 and TRBJ2-1; there is no DNA to check the TCRdb D call of TRBD2. The length of the CDR3 is 17 residues. CDR1 SGHAT and CDR2 FQDESV come from the germline V gene (reference sequence). CDR3 in amino acids: CASSPEGSGSSGNEQFF.

The rearrangement joins TRBV6-2 or TRBV6-3 to TRBJ2-1; TCRdb reports TRBD2, a call that lacks DNA to check it against. The CDR3 is 19 amino acids. Per germline, CDR1 MNHEY and CDR2 SVGEGT. The CDR3 reads CASSYSSGLAGDRYNEQFF.

The chain is built from TRBV5-1 and TRBJ1-2; TCRdb reports TRBD1, a call that lacks DNA to check it against. The germline gives CDR1 SGHRS, CDR2 YFSETQ. This CDR3 spans 19 amino acids. The chain's CDR3 is CASSQSYGGTGLSGYGYTF.

The V and J genes are TRBV28 and TRBJ2-1; TCRdb lists TRBD2, though no DNA is available to test this call. Looked up from germline, CDR1 is MDHEN and CDR2 is SYDVKM. The CDR3 has 15 amino acids. The CDR3 sequence: CASSLGLAGNNEQFF.

V and J are TRBV7-9 and TRBJ2-7; the TRBD1 assignment by TCRdb is unverifiable without DNA. The CDR3 loop spans 16 amino acids. The germline gives CDR1 SEHNR, CDR2 FQNEAQ (reference sequence). The CDR3 here is CASSSMGDRVIHEQYF.

The V gene is TRBV4-1, the J gene TRBJ1-1. CDR1 and CDR2 from the germline V gene are MGHRA and YSYEKL. The CDR3 is 11 amino acids. The CDR3: CASSHYTEAFF.

The J gene is TRBJ1-2, the V gene TRBV9; the TCRdb call, TRBD1, lacks DNA for checking. The V gene's germline CDR1 is SGDLS and CDR2 YYNGEE. This CDR3 comprises 12 residues. This CDR3 is CASNSGSGGYTF.

The gene calls are TRBV14 and TRBJ2-1. The V gene's germline CDR1 is SGHDN and CDR2 FVKESK. CDR3 length equals 16 residues. CDR3 sequence reads: CASSQTWVDGYNEQFF.

The rearrangement joins TRBV6-5 to TRBJ2-5; the TCRdb D gene call, TRBD1, has no DNA to confirm it. This CDR3 has 15 amino acids. Germline-derived CDR1 and CDR2 are MNHEY and SVGAGI. This chain's CDR3 is CASSYGGYEGETQYF.

The chain links TRBV5-6 to TRBJ2-2; TCRdb gives TRBD1 as the D gene, but with no DNA this cannot be confirmed. Germline loops: CDR1 SGHDT, CDR2 YYEEEE. The CDR3 extends over 16 amino acids. The CDR3 is CASSLAFDSYTGELFF.

V and J are TRBV12-3 or TRBV12-4 and TRBJ1-2; TCRdb outputs TRBD1, but without DNA this stays unchecked. The CDR3 totals 15 residues. This chain's CDR3 is CASSLEPGQYYGYTF.

The V and J genes are TRBV19 and TRBJ2-1; there is no DNA to check the TCRdb D call of TRBD2. Germline values: CDR1 LNHDA, CDR2 SQIVND (reference sequence). The CDR3 spans 20 residues. The CDR3 reads CASSITAREGRFTHINEQFF.

The gene calls are TRBV6-1 and TRBJ2-3; the TRBD1 assignment by TCRdb is unverifiable without DNA. The CDR3 sequence is 15 residues long. Germline V gene sequence: CDR1 MNHNS, CDR2 SASEGT. The CDR3 spells CASTPLSPGTDTQYF.